This T cell receptor (beta chain) emerged from a study of human T cells and chemical hapten exposure. Individual cDNA molecules (in the library) carried attached unique molecular identifiers. TCRdb reprocessed the RACE reads via MiXCR and lists one record per CDR3 protein. The sample includes 65,000 to 85,000 distinct CDR3 sequences, about 9.3% of them seen just once. The time point: patch test 1, 2 weeks after DPC sensitization. Treatment defined: therapeutic diphenylcyclopropenone sensitization with weekly scalp DPC. Points on this clonotype: Its antigen is undetermined.

Germline V gives CDR1 MDHEN, CDR2 SYDVKM. Trimming took 2 bases from V and 1 from J, leaving 11 bases between them. The CDR3 is 15 amino acids. Study-level results: The study found that DPC sensitization did not change TCRs above 1 in 1000 frequency.

The sample here was whole blood, taken in connection with sensitization to the hapten diphenylcyclopropenone (DPC). The chain uses TRBV28 and TRBJ1-1; D is unresolved. This TCR was sampled from a woman aged 50 to 60 with alopecia areata. Some clones in this sample may be carry-over from other donors' samples. DNA of the CDR3: TGTGCCAGCAGTTTAGGATCTTTCGGGAACACTGAAGCTTTCTTT. Protein sequence: CASSLGSFGNTEAFF.